This TCR beta chain was documented in a study of CD8+ T cells in alopecia areata. PBMC-derived CD4+ and CD8+ T cells were sorted. Details on this clone: Its specificity is unknown.

Regarding the study as a whole: Sequencing of scalp tissue also captures the resident alphabeta T cells of normal skin.

Once RNA had been extracted, it was reverse transcribed into cDNA to act as the sequencing template. Produced via immunoSEQ multiplex PCR; TCRdb's table is partial and in-frame only. The sample contains tens of thousands of clones, roughly 80% of which appear only once. The CDR3 totals 13 residues. V dropped 4 bases and J dropped 7 bases, with 11 bases sitting between them. The germline CDR1 and CDR2 sequences are MRHNA and SNTAGT. The TCR comes from a human donor with alopecia areata. The specimen sequenced was NKG2D-low CD8+ T cells sorted from blood. V gene TRBV6-4 combines with J gene TRBJ2-1; D tentatively fits TRBD1 or TRBD2 (5 bases each). CDR3 in amino acids: CASSGGAANEQFF. In DNA form, the CDR3 reads TGTGCCAGCAGTGGAGGGGCAGCAAATGAGCAGTTCTTC.